Following are 26 T cell receptor beta chains from one sample sequenced in a study of blood T cells in healthy people across ages. A sample-barcoded 5' primer and a J-beta primer mix were used in a second PCR of about 7 to 12 cycles. From the 5' RACE reads, TCRdb called clonotypes with MiXCR, one entry per CDR3 protein. Of approximately 780,000 distinct CDR3 sequences detected, around 25% appear once; the ten largest clones hold around 3%. A further study also used this sample, focusing on T cells of mothers and their children.

Sequenced material: blood. The receptors were gathered from a boy between 5 and 17 years old in good health.

This clonotype has a handful of counts. The J gene is TRBJ2-3, the V gene TRBV3-1; D gene unclear. CDR3 size: 16 residues. From germline, CDR1 is LGHDT and CDR2 YNNKEL (reference sequence). Trimming removed 5 bases from V and 4 bases from J, with 19 bases in between. In DNA form, the CDR3 reads TGTGCCAGCAGCTTCCGACTCCCATCGAGCGCAGATACGCAGTATTTT. It codes for CASSFRLPSSADTQYF.

CDR3: CSVDRAYTDTQYF. In DNA, the CDR3 is TGCAGCGTGGACAGGGCCTATACAGATACGCAGTATTTT. The chain links TRBV29-1 to TRBJ2-3, with 8 bases that match TRBD1. Germline V gene data show CDR1 as SQVTM and CDR2 as ANQGSEA. J lost 3 bases, V lost 6 bases, and 5 bases had no gene match. The CDR3 is 13 amino acids.

This sequence joins TRBV12-3 or TRBV12-4 and TRBJ2-6; tentative D call: TRBD2 (6 bases). The V end was cut by 9 bases, the J end by 0 bases, with 12 bases between. CDR3 length: 15 amino acids. In DNA, the CDR3 is TGTGCCAGTCACCTCGGGAGCTCTGGGGCCAACGTCCTGACTTTC. Translating it yields CASHLGSSGANVLTF.

The J gene is TRBJ2-2, the V gene TRBV10-3; D is uncertain. V was shortened by 6 bases and J by 0 bases, with 8 bases between the two germline ends. Germline V gives CDR1 ENHRY, CDR2 SYGVKD. This CDR3 has 14 amino acids. The CDR3 protein is CAIRDASNTGELFF. The CDR3 DNA follows: TGTGCCATCAGGGACGCCTCGAACACCGGGGAGCTGTTTTTT.

V is TRBV5-4 and J is TRBJ1-2, with D maybe TRBD1 (6 bases). The CDR3 contains 14 residues. Germline CDR1 is SGHNT and CDR2 is YYREEE (reference sequence). V lost 5 bases and J 2 bases, leaving 13 bases between the germline ends. The CDR3: CASSLTQGNYGYTF. The CDR3 DNA reads TGTGCCAGCAGTCTCACCCAGGGGAACTATGGCTACACCTTC.

The V call is TRBV5-6, the J call TRBJ2-4; 9 nucleotides match TRBD2. CDR1 is SGHDT, CDR2 YYEEEE, per germline. V dropped 0 bases and J dropped 9; count of bases not matched to a gene: 10. CDR3 length: 16 amino acids. The DNA for the CDR3 is TGTGCCAGCAGCTTGGCCGGCGGGGGGGCCTCAGGCATTCAGTACTTC. Translation: CASSLAGGGASGIQYF.

The chain uses TRBV12-3 or TRBV12-4 and TRBJ2-7; D possibly matches TRBD1 or TRBD2 (5 bases each). CDR3 length: 14 amino acids. V lost 6 bases and J 1 base, leaving 13 bases between the germline ends. CDR3 nucleotide sequence: TGTGCCAGCAGGCTCCACAGGAGGTCCTACGAGCAGTACTTC. The encoded protein is CASRLHRRSYEQYF.

On this clonotype itself: A junction end diverges from the germline sequence, so it may reflect a read error. The rearrangement uses TRBV12-3 or TRBV12-4 and TRBJ1-2; weak D call: TRBD1 (6 bases). There are 13 residues in the CDR3. CDR3 in DNA: TGTGCCAACAGTACAGGGTTCGCTGTGGGCTACACCTTC. It encodes CANSTGFAVGYTF.

This clonotype was observed a handful of times. The chain couples TRBV7-9 to TRBJ2-6, with D possibly being TRBD1 (5 bases). Between the trimmed V and J ends, which lost 0 bases and 0 bases, there was a span of 15 bases. CDR1 SEHNR and CDR2 FQNEAQ come from the germline V gene (reference sequence). The CDR3 spans 19 residues. This CDR3 is CASSLARGQGSSGANVLTF. The CDR3 coding sequence is TGTGCCAGCAGCTTAGCTCGTGGGCAGGGAAGCTCTGGGGCCAACGTCCTGACTTTC.

J is TRBJ2-3 and V is TRBV27; a possible D gene is TRBD2 (5 bases). Germline CDR1 MNHEY, CDR2 SMNVEV (reference sequence). Trimming shortened V by 7 bases and J by 1 base, and 15 bases separated the two germline ends. This CDR3 region has 15 residues. The CDR3 DNA reads as TGTGCCAGCAACCCTTGGGGTAGCGGCACAGATACGCAGTATTTT. This encodes CASNPWGSGTDTQYF.

This CDR3 is CASSSGTSGDAQYF. In nucleotides, the CDR3 is TGCGCCAGCAGCTCCGGCACTAGCGGGGACGCGCAGTACTTC. The V call is TRBV5-1, the J call TRBJ2-7, with TRBD2 matching over 10 bases. CDR1 is SGHRS and CDR2 is YFSETQ in the germline V gene. V gave up 3 bases and J gave up 9 bases; unmatched junction bases: 9. The CDR3 sequence is 14 residues long. The full variable domain, its missing parts supplied by reference TRBV5-1 and TRBJ2-7, is KAGVTQTPRYLIKTRGQQVTLSCSPISGHRSVSWYQQTPGQGLQFLFEYFSETQRNKGNFPGRFSGRQFSNSRSEMNVSTLELGDSALYLCASSSGTSGDAQYFGPGTRLTVT.

This clonotype was observed once. CDR3 region: CAISGRDRGLYEQYF. The CDR3, as DNA: TGTGCCATCAGTGGCCGGGACAGGGGACTCTACGAGCAGTACTTC. V and J are TRBV10-3 and TRBJ2-1; 10 bases are a match to TRBD1. The J call may not be correct, given that the DNA end is closer to TRBJ2-7. CDR1 is ENHRY and CDR2 is SYGVKD in the germline V gene. The CDR3 is made up of 15 amino acids.

V is TRBV20-1 and J is TRBJ2-3; D tentatively reads TRBD1 or TRBD2 (5 bases each). CDR1 and CDR2 (germline): DFQATT, SNEGSKA (reference sequence). The length of the CDR3 is 15 residues. V was shortened by 0 bases and J by 3 bases, with 13 bases between the two germline ends. CDR3 in amino acids: CSARDPRGSTDTQYF. For the CDR3, the DNA is TGCAGTGCTAGAGATCCCCGGGGCTCAACAGATACGCAGTATTTT.

This clonotype was recorded many times. The chain is built from TRBV10-3 and TRBJ2-5, with 7 bases lining up with TRBD2. Germline V CDR1 and CDR2: ENHRY, SYGVKD. Trimming took 10 bases from V and 5 from J; bases not matched to a gene: 19. CDR3 length: 16 amino acids. CDR3 sequence: CATGSERGTARETQYF. The DNA of the CDR3 is TGTGCCACGGGCTCTGAGCGGGGCACGGCGAGGGAGACCCAGTACTTC.

The chain combines TRBV12-3 or TRBV12-4 with TRBJ1-2; perhaps TRBD1 as D (5 bases). The CDR3 consists of 16 residues. Between the trimmed V and J ends, which lost 2 bases and 8 bases, there was a span of 21 bases. The CDR3 bases are TGTGCCAGCAGTTTAACTCTCATGGGGGGGTATAGGGGCTACACCTTC. Residues: CASSLTLMGGYRGYTF.

This clonotype was detected a few times. This sequence joins TRBV12-3 or TRBV12-4 and TRBJ1-4; no reliable D call. With 4 bases removed from V and 11 bases from J, the gap between germline ends came to 8 bases. The CDR3 sequence is 11 residues long. The CDR3 spells CASSSSDKLFF. CDR3 DNA: TGTGCCAGCAGTTCATCGGATAAACTGTTTTTT.

CDR3 DNA sequence: TGTGCCAGCAGCCCAGCCTCGGAGCCCTACAATGAGCAGTTCTTC. This gives the protein CASSPASEPYNEQFF. The chain has TRBV7-2 and TRBJ2-1; D is unresolved. Germline V gene data show CDR1 as SGHTA and CDR2 as FQGNSA. The V end was cut by 5 bases, the J end by 2 bases, with 13 bases between. The length of the CDR3 is 15 residues.

The chain recombines TRBV12-3 or TRBV12-4 with TRBJ1-2, with a possible D match to TRBD1 (5 bases). V was clipped by 1 base and J by 7 bases, with 10 bases between them. This CDR3 comprises 13 residues. CDR3 sequence (DNA): TGTGCCAGCAGTTTAGACAGGACGATTGGCTACACCTTC. Protein sequence: CASSLDRTIGYTF.

This clonotype was detected only a few times. The chain recombines TRBV3-1 with TRBJ2-5; the D is unclear. CDR3 length equals 13 residues. Trimming removed 4 bases at V and 5 bases at J, with 11 bases between. CDR1 LGHDT and CDR2 YNNKEL come from the germline V gene (reference sequence). The CDR3 protein is CASSPLLRETQYF. Written as DNA, the CDR3 is TGTGCCAGCAGCCCTCTCCTGCGGGAGACCCAGTACTTC.

This clonotype was counted a few times. This chain's CDR3 is CANWTGGDGGVVYEQYF. DNA of the CDR3: TGTGCCAACTGGACAGGTGGAGACGGAGGGGTTGTCTACGAGCAGTACTTC. J is TRBJ2-7 and V is TRBV25-1; possibly TRBD1 for D (7 bases). Per the germline V gene, CDR1 is MGHDK and CDR2 is SYGVNS. The CDR3 sequence is 17 residues long. V lost 10 bases to trimming and J lost 3 bases, with 28 bases between them.

There are a few counts of this clonotype. This chain joins TRBV2 and TRBJ1-4, with 8 bases fitting TRBD1. The V segment lost 7 bases and the J segment 8 bases; nucleotides outside the gene matches: 12. Germline CDR1 SNHLY, CDR2 FYNNEI. CDR3 length: 15 amino acids. CDR3 amino acids: CASTSEGQGGEKLFF. DNA of the CDR3: TGTGCCAGCACCAGTGAAGGACAGGGAGGAGAAAAACTGTTTTTT.

The count of this clonotype is one. J is TRBJ2-5 and V is TRBV3-1; D may be TRBD1 (6 bases). Germline CDR1 is LGHDT and CDR2 is YNNKEL (reference sequence). This CDR3 contains 16 residues. V lost 1 base to trimming and J lost 0 bases, with 12 bases between them. CDR3 amino acids: CASSQVMGAYQETQYF. DNA for the CDR3: TGTGCCAGCAGCCAAGTAATGGGGGCCTACCAAGAGACCCAGTACTTC.

This clonotype has only a few counts. The chain joins TRBV5-1 to TRBJ2-2; 9 positions match TRBD1. Looked up from germline, CDR1 is SGHRS and CDR2 is YFSETQ. The trim removed 4 bases at V and 6 bases at J, leaving 7 bases unmatched. The CDR3 is 15 amino acids. CDR3 amino acids: CASSRGQGEAGELFF. The CDR3, as DNA: TGCGCCAGCAGCCGGGGACAGGGCGAGGCCGGGGAGCTGTTTTTT.

This clonotype has a handful of counts. V and J are TRBV30 and TRBJ2-7; TRBD1 matches 10 bases. The CDR3 loop spans 14 amino acids. Per the germline V gene, CDR1 is GTSNPN and CDR2 is SVGIG (reference sequence). J was trimmed by 5 bases and V by 3 bases; bases with no gene match: 7. CDR3 amino acids: CAWSSGQGTHEQYF. In nucleotides, the CDR3 is TGTGCCTGGAGCTCGGGACAGGGGACCCACGAGCAGTACTTC. The whole variable domain, filled in from reference TRBV30 and TRBJ2-7, reads SQTIHQWPATLVQPVGSPLSLECTVEGTSNPNLYWYRQAAGRGLQLLFYSVGIGQISSEVPQNLSASRPQDRQFILSSKKLLLSDSGFYLCAWSSGQGTHEQYFGPGTRLTVT.

The chain uses TRBV14 and TRBJ1-2; tentative D call: TRBD1 (6 bases). The CDR3 covers 15 residues. Germline V gene data show CDR1 as SGHDN and CDR2 as FVKESK. V dropped 0 bases and J dropped 5 bases, with 13 bases sitting between them. The CDR3 region is CASSQDLFGQYGYTF. CDR3 coding DNA: TGTGCCAGCAGCCAAGACCTATTCGGACAGTATGGCTACACCTTC. The whole variable domain, remainder taken from reference TRBV14 and TRBJ1-2, is EAGVTQFPSHSVIEKGQTVTLRCDPISGHDNLYWYRRVMGKEIKFLLHFVKESKQDESGMPNNRFLAERTGGTYSTLKVQPAELEDSGVYFCASSQDLFGQYGYTFGSGTRLTVV.

The V and J genes are TRBV7-9 and TRBJ2-1, with 8 positions matching TRBD2. Germline values: CDR1 SEHNR, CDR2 FQNEAQ (reference sequence). Losses at the gene ends were 5 bases for V and 10 bases for J; bases not matched to a gene: 10. The CDR3 loop spans 14 amino acids. CDR3 sequence: CASSPPGGTREQFF. CDR3 coding DNA: TGTGCCAGCAGCCCCCCGGGAGGGACTAGGGAGCAGTTCTTC.